This T cell receptor (beta chain) was obtained from a study of cytotoxic CD8 clonotypes in ibrutinib-treated CLL. Turning to the study itself: Samples yielded averages of about 250,000 productive templates and 94,000 or so productive rearrangements.

Produced via immunoSEQ multiplex PCR; TCRdb's table is partial and in-frame only. The repertoire holds 250,000 to 350,000 clones, around 69% seen once, with roughly 6% in the top ten. This clone was seen a handful of times. CDR3 size: 13 residues. V shed 9 bases and J shed 0 bases, with 13 bases lying between them. Germline V gene sequence: CDR1 SGHRS, CDR2 YFSETQ. Here the sequenced sample was PBMCs, taken at disease progression, from a patient treated with ibrutinib. This sequence originates from a human donor with chronic lymphocytic leukemia. The chain uses TRBV5-1 and TRBJ2-7; D is unclear. The CDR3 here is CAIILRSSYEQYF. CDR3 sequence (DNA): TGCGCCATCATACTAAGGAGCTCCTACGAGCAGTACTTC.